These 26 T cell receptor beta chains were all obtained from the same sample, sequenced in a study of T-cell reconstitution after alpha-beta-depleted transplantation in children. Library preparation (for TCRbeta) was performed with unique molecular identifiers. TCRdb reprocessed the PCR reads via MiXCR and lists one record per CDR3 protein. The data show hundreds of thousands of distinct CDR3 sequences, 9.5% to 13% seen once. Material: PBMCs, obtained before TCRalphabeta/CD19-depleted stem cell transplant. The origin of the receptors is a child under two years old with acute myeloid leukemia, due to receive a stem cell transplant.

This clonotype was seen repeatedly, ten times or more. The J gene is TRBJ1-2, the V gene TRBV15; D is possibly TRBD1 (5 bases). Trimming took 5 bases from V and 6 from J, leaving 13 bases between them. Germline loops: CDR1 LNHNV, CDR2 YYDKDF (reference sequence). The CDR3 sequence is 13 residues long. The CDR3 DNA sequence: TGTGCCACCAGCTCAGACAGCTACGATGGCTACACCTTC. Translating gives CATSSDSYDGYTF.

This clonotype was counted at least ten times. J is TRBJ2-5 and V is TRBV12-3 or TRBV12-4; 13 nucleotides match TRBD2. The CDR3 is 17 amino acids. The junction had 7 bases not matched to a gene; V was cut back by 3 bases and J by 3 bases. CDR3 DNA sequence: TGTGCCAGCAGTTTGGGGACTAGCGGGACACCGGAAGAGACCCAGTACTTC. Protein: CASSLGTSGTPEETQYF.

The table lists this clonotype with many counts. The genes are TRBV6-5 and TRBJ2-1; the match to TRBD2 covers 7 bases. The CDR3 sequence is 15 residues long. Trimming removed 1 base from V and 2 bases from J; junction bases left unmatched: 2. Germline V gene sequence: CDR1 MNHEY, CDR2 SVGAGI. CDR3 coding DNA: TGTGCCAGCAGTTACTGGCGGGGGACCTACAATGAGCAGTTCTTC. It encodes CASSYWRGTYNEQFF.

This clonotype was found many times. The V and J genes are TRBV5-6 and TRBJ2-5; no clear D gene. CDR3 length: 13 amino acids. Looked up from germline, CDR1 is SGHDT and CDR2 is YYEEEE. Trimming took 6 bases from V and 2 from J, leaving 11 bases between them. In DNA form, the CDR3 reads TGTGCCAGCACCTACGTTCAGCAAGAGACCCAGTACTTC. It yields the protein CASTYVQQETQYF.

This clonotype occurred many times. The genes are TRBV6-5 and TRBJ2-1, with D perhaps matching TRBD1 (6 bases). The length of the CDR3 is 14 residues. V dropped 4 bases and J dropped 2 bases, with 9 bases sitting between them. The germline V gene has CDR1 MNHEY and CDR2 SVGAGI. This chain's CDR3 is CASSLQGPYNEQFF. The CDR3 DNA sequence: TGTGCCAGCAGTTTACAGGGCCCCTACAATGAGCAGTTCTTC.

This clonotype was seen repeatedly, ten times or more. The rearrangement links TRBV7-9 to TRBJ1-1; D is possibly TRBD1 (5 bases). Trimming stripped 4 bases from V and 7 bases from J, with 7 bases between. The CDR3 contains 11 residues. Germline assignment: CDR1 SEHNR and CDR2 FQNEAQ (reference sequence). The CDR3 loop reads CASSSGGEAFF. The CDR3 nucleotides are TGTGCCAGCAGCTCTGGGGGTGAAGCTTTCTTT.

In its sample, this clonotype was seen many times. The CDR3 loop reads CASSGQWNTEAFF. CDR3 in DNA: TGTGCCAGCAGTGGACAGTGGAACACTGAAGCTTTCTTT. The chain combines TRBV28 with TRBJ1-1; D might be TRBD1 (6 bases). CDR3 length: 13 residues. V lost 5 bases and J 1 base, leaving 8 bases between the germline ends. Germline V gene lookup returns CDR1 MDHEN and CDR2 SYDVKM.

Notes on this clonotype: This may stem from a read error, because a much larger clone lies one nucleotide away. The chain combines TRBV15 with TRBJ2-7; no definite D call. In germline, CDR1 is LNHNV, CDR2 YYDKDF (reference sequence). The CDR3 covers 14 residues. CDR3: CAASDDLEPYEQYF. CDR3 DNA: TGTGCCGCCAGCGATGATCTAGAGCCCTATGAGCAGTACTTC.

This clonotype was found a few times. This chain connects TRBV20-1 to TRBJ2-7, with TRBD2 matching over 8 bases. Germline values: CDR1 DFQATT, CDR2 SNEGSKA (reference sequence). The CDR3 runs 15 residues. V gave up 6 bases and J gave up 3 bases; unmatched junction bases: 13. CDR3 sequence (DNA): TGCAGTGCCCCGGCCCTGGGACTAGGGGGCTACGAGCAGTACTTC. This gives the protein CSAPALGLGGYEQYF.

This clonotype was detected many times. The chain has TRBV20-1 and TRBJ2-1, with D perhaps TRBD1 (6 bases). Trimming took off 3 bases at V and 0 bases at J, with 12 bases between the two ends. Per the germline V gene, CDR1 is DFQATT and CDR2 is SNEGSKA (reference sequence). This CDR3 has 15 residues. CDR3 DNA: TGCAGTGCTAGGGGGGCCATTAGCTCCTACAATGAGCAGTTCTTC. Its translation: CSARGAISSYNEQFF.

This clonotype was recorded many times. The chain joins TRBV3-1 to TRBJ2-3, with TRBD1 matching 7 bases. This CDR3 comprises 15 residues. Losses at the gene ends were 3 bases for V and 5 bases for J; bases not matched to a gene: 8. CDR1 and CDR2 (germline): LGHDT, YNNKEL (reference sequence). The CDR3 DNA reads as TGTGCCAGCAGCCAGGACAGGCAGAGGGAAGATACGCAGTATTTT. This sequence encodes CASSQDRQREDTQYF.

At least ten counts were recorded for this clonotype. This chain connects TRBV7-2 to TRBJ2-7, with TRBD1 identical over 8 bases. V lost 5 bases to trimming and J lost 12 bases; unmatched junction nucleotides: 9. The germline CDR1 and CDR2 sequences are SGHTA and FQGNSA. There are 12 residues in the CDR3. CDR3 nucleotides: TGTGCCAGCAGCCCAAAAGACAGGGGCGGGTACTTC. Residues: CASSPKDRGGYF.

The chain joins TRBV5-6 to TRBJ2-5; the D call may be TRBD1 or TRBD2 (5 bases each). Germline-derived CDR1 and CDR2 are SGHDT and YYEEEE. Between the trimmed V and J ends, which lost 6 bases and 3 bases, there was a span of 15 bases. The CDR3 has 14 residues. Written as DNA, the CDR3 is TGTGCCAGCACGCCGCTAGGGACGAAAGAGACCCAGTACTTC. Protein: CASTPLGTKETQYF.

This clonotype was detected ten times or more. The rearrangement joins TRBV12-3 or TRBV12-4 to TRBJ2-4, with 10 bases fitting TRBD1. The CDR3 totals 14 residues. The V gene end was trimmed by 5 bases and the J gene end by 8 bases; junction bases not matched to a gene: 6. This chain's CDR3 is CASSPRDRGYIQYF. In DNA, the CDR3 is TGTGCCAGCAGTCCGCGGGACAGGGGATACATTCAGTACTTC.

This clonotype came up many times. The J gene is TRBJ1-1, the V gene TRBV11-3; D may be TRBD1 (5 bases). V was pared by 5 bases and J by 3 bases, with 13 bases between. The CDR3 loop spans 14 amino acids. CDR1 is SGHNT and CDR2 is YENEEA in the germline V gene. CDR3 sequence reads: CASSRRVGDTEAFF. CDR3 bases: TGTGCCAGCAGCCGCAGGGTAGGAGACACTGAAGCTTTCTTT.

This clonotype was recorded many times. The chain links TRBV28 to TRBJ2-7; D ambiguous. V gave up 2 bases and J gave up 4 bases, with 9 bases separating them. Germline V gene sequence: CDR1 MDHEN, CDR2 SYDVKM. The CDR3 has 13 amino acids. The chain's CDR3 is CASSLTGWYEQYF. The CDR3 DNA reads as TGTGCCAGCAGTTTAACTGGGTGGTACGAGCAGTACTTC.

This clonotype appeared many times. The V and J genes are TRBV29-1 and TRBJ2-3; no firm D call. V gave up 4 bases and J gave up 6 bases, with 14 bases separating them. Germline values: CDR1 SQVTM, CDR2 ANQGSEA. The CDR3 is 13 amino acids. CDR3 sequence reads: CSVGGRLRDTQYF. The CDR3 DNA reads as TGCAGCGTTGGTGGCAGGCTGCGGGATACGCAGTATTTT.

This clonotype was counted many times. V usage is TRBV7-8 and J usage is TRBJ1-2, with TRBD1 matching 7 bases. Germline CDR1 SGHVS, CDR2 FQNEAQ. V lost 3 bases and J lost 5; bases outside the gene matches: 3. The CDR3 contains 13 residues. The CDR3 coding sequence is TGTGCCAGCAGCTTCCCACAGGGGTATGGCTACACCTTC. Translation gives CASSFPQGYGYTF. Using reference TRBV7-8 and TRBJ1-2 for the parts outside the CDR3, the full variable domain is GAGVSQSPRYKVAKRGQDVALRCDPISGHVSLFWYQQALGQGPEFLTYFQNEAQLDKSGLPSDRFFAERPEGSVSTLKIQRTQQEDSAVYLCASSFPQGYGYTFGSGTRLTVV.

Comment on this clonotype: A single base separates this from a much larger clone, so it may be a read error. The CDR3 DNA follows: TGTGCCAGCAGTTACTCGAACAGCCGGACAGGCGGCCAAGCTTTCTTT. Amino acids: CASSYSNSRTGGQAFF. This chain connects TRBV6-5 to TRBJ1-1; 7 bases match TRBD1. The J segment lost 9 bases and the V segment lost 0 bases, leaving 13 bases of the junction unmatched. The germline CDR1 and CDR2 sequences are MNHEY and SVGAGI. CDR3 length equals 16 residues.

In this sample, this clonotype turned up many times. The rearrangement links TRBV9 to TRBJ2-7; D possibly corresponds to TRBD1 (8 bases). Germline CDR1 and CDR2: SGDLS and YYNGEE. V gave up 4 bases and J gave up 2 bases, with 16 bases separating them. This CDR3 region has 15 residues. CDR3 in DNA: TGTGCCAGCAGCACAGGGGGGGAGACCCCCTACGAGCAGTACTTC. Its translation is CASSTGGETPYEQYF.

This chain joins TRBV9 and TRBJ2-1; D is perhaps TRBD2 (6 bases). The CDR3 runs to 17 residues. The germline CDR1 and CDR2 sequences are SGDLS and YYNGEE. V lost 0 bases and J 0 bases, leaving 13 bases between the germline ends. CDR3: CASSVASGTSSYNEQFF. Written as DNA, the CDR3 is TGTGCCAGCAGCGTAGCTTCCGGGACTTCCTCCTACAATGAGCAGTTCTTC.

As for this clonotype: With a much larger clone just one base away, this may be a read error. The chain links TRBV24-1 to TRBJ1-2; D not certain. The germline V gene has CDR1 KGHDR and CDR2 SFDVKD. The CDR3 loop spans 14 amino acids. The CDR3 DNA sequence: TGTGCCTCCAGTGATTTTAACGGGAACTATGGCTACACCTTC. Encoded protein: CASSDFNGNYGYTF.

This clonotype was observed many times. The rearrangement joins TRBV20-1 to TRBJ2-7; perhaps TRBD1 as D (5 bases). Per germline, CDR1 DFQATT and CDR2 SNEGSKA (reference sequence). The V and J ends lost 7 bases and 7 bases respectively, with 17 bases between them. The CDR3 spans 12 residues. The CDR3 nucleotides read TGCAGTGGACTCCGGACACCCTCGGAGCAGTACTTC. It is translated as CSGLRTPSEQYF.

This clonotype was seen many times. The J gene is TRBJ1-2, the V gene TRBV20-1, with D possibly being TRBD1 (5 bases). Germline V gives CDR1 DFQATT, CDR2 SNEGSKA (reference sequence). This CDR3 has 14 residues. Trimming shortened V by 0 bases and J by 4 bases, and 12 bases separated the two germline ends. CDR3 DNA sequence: TGCAGTGCTAGAGATCTCGACAGACTCTATGGCTACACCTTC. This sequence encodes CSARDLDRLYGYTF.

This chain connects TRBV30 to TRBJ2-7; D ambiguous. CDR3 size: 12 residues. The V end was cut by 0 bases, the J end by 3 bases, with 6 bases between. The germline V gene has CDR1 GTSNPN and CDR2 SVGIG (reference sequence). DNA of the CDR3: TGTGCCTGGAGTGTAAAGGGCTACGAGCAGTACTTC. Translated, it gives CAWSVKGYEQYF.

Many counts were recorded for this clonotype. CDR3 loop: CASTLLTYTGELFF. CDR3 DNA: TGTGCCAGCACCCTACTCACATACACCGGGGAGCTGTTTTTT. The chain links TRBV7-2 to TRBJ2-2; no firm D call. In germline, CDR1 is SGHTA, CDR2 FQGNSA. The ends were cut back, 7 bases at V and 3 bases at J, with 12 bases in the middle. The CDR3 loop spans 14 amino acids.